This TCR beta chain was recovered during a study of shared clonotypes between healthy human individuals. Measured with immunoSEQ multiplex PCR; TCRdb has only the in-frame clones, and not every one. The table shows some 660,000 clones, with around 73% occurring only once. The TCR originated in a young woman in good health. Sequenced input: memory CD4+ T cells sorted from blood. The subset is: CD45RA-negative fraction.

The CDR3 coding sequence is TGTGCCAGCAGCTCCGACAGGGTCCACGAGCAGTACTTC. Amino acid sequence: CASSSDRVHEQYF. The chain couples TRBV11-3 to TRBJ2-7; 7 nucleotides line up with TRBD1. Looked up from germline, CDR1 is SGHNT and CDR2 is YENEEA. The CDR3 consists of 13 residues. Trimming at V came to 4 bases and at J to 5 bases, leaving 5 bases not matched to a gene.